Listed here are 16 T cell receptor beta chains from one sample, sequenced in a study. Via MiXCR, TCRdb re-called the 5' RACE reads, giving one row per CDR3 protein. Of some 54,000 distinct CDR3 sequences detected, over 15% appear once; the ten largest clones hold about 2.1%. Sequenced material: naive CD4+ T cells sorted from blood. Subset described: naive CD4+ T cells, CD4+CD45RA+CD25-. These receptors originate from a female donor with breast cancer.

This clonotype was seen only a few times. The chain carries TRBV6-1 and TRBJ1-5; D not certain. This CDR3 has 16 amino acids. Germline V gene sequence: CDR1 MNHNS, CDR2 SASEGT. Between the trimmed V and J ends, which lost 2 bases and 2 bases, there was a span of 13 bases. CDR3 sequence (DNA): TGTGCCAGCAGTGAACAGGCAGGTATCGGCAATCAGCCCCAGCATTTT. Translation gives CASSEQAGIGNQPQHF.

This clonotype was seen many times. V gene TRBV6-2 or TRBV6-3 combines with J gene TRBJ2-5; D is uncertain. The CDR3 length is 15 residues. In germline, CDR1 is MNHEY, CDR2 SVGEGT. V lost 2 bases, J lost 0 bases, and 10 bases lay in between. The CDR3 loop reads CASSYGTGNQETQYF. In DNA, the CDR3 is TGTGCCAGCAGTTACGGTACGGGCAACCAAGAGACCCAGTACTTC.

This sequence joins TRBV5-1 and TRBJ2-3; D remains ambiguous. The V end was cut by 0 bases, the J end by 0 bases, with 8 bases between. Germline CDR1 reads SGHRS; CDR2 reads YFSETQ. The CDR3 is made up of 15 amino acids. This CDR3 reads CASSLGLSSTDTQYF. For the CDR3, the DNA is TGCGCCAGCAGCTTGGGATTATCTAGCACAGATACGCAGTATTTT.

CDR3 sequence (DNA): TGCGCCAGCAGCCTCCCTAGCGGGACCTACAATGAGCAGTTCTTC. Translating gives CASSLPSGTYNEQFF. This chain joins TRBV5-1 and TRBJ2-1; 9 positions match TRBD2. The CDR3 is 15 residues long. The germline V gene encodes CDR1 SGHRS and CDR2 YFSETQ. Trimming cost V 4 bases and J 2 bases; bases outside gene matches: 4. The full variable domain, its missing parts supplied by reference TRBV5-1 and TRBJ2-1, is KAGVTQTPRYLIKTRGQQVTLSCSPISGHRSVSWYQQTPGQGLQFLFEYFSETQRNKGNFPGRFSGRQFSNSRSEMNVSTLELGDSALYLCASSLPSGTYNEQFFGPGTRLTVL.

This chain connects TRBV5-1 to TRBJ2-1; D is unclear. The ends were cut back, 3 bases at V and 4 bases at J, with 14 bases in the middle. This CDR3 contains 15 residues. CDR1 and CDR2 (germline): SGHRS, YFSETQ. The CDR3 DNA reads as TGCGCCAGCAGCTCCGACACTCTAGGGTACAATGAGCAGTTCTTC. It translates to CASSSDTLGYNEQFF.

Points on this clonotype: This may be a read error, as it is one base from a much larger clone. V and J are TRBV28 and TRBJ2-3; D unclear. Looked up from germline, CDR1 is MDHEN and CDR2 is SYDVKM. The CDR3 has 11 residues. The CDR3: CASSWEDAQYF. The CDR3 DNA reads as TGTGCCAGCAGTTGGGAAGATGCGCAGTATTTT.

The chain joins TRBV5-1 to TRBJ1-1; 11 bases line up with TRBD1. Germline loops: CDR1 SGHRS, CDR2 YFSETQ. The J segment lost 1 base and the V segment lost 4 bases, leaving 3 bases of the junction unmatched. The CDR3 covers 15 residues. This CDR3 is CASSVDRGPNTEAFF. DNA for the CDR3: TGCGCCAGCAGCGTGGACAGGGGGCCGAACACTGAAGCTTTCTTT.

The CDR3 loop is CASSLQNWADTQYF. For the CDR3, the DNA is TGCGCCAGCAGCTTGCAGAATTGGGCAGATACGCAGTATTTT. V gene TRBV5-1 combines with J gene TRBJ2-3, with no clear D. This CDR3 region has 14 residues. The V gene's germline CDR1 is SGHRS and CDR2 YFSETQ. V dropped 1 base and J dropped 4 bases, with 10 bases sitting between them.

The chain employs TRBV7-2 and TRBJ2-2; D not certain. CDR3 size: 14 residues. CDR1 is SGHTA and CDR2 is FQGNSA in the germline V gene. Trimming pared 1 base from V and 6 bases from J, leaving 9 bases between. Here the CDR3 reads CASSLVWTSGELFF. As DNA, the CDR3 is TGTGCCAGCAGCTTAGTGTGGACCTCCGGGGAGCTGTTTTTT.

The chain recombines TRBV5-1 with TRBJ2-5; D possibly corresponds to TRBD1 (7 bases). V lost 4 bases to trimming and J lost 4 bases, with 14 bases between them. CDR3 size: 14 residues. Per germline, CDR1 SGHRS and CDR2 YFSETQ. CDR3 in DNA: TGCGCCAGCAGCCCCGGGACAGCGGGAGAGACCCAGTACTTC. This sequence encodes CASSPGTAGETQYF.

This clonotype was seen more than once but under ten times. The chain has TRBV9 and TRBJ1-2; 7 bases align to TRBD1. The J segment lost 6 bases and the V segment lost 0 bases, leaving 11 bases of the junction unmatched. Germline V gene lookup returns CDR1 SGDLS and CDR2 YYNGEE. The CDR3 consists of 16 residues. The CDR3 nucleotides are TGTGCCAGCAGCGTAGCCTCCAGGACAGGCCGCAATGGCTACACCTTC. Protein: CASSVASRTGRNGYTF. Filled out from reference TRBV9 and TRBJ1-2, the complete variable domain reads DSGVTQTPKHLITATGQRVTLRCSPRSGDLSVYWYQQSLDQGLQFLIQYYNGEERAKGNILERFSAQQFPDLHSELNLSSLELGDSALYFCASSVASRTGRNGYTFGSGTRLTVV.

This clonotype was recorded a few times. The rearrangement links TRBV7-2 to TRBJ2-7; maybe TRBD1 (5 bases). CDR1 is SGHTA, CDR2 FQGNSA, per germline. Trimming took 1 base from V and 4 from J, leaving 8 bases between them. The length of the CDR3 is 13 residues. This CDR3 is CASSLVGQYEQYF. CDR3 sequence (DNA): TGTGCCAGCAGCTTAGTGGGGCAGTACGAGCAGTACTTC.

This clonotype was counted between two and nine times. CDR3 nucleotides: TGTGCCAGCACCCGAAACCAGGGACTGGGCTACACCTTC. The encoded protein is CASTRNQGLGYTF. This rearrangement joins TRBV12-3 or TRBV12-4 to TRBJ1-2, with D perhaps matching TRBD1 (5 bases). This CDR3 comprises 13 residues. V shed 7 bases and J shed 8 bases, with 17 bases lying between them.

V is TRBV3-1 and J is TRBJ1-2; no clear D gene. The V end lost 0 bases, the J end lost 5 bases, and 10 bases lay between the germline ends. The CDR3 covers 14 residues. In germline, CDR1 is LGHDT, CDR2 YNNKEL (reference sequence). CDR3 sequence: CASSQDTSLYGYTF. CDR3 coding DNA: TGTGCCAGCAGCCAAGATACGAGTCTTTATGGCTACACCTTC.

This clonotype was counted only a few times. The DNA for the CDR3 is TGTGCCAGCAGGGAGGGGGGTGGCACCGGGGAGCTGTTTTTT. This gives the protein CASREGGGTGELFF. V usage is TRBV7-3 and J usage is TRBJ2-2; either TRBD1 or TRBD2 may fit D (6 bases each). The CDR3 runs to 14 residues. Germline CDR1 is SGHTA and CDR2 is FQGTGA. V was cut by 6 bases and J by 4 bases, with 12 bases left in between. Full variable domain (rest looked up from reference TRBV7-3 and TRBJ2-2): GAGVSQTPSNKVTEKGKYVELRCDPISGHTALYWYRQSLGQGPEFLIYFQGTGAADDSGLPNDRFFAVRPEGSVSTLKIQRTERGDSAVYLCASREGGGTGELFFGEGSRLTVL.

The chain couples TRBV6-1 to TRBJ2-7; possible D gene TRBD1, 6 bases. V lost 5 bases to trimming and J lost 4 bases, with 12 bases between them. The CDR3 length is 13 residues. Per germline, CDR1 MNHNS and CDR2 SASEGT. DNA for the CDR3: TGTGCCAGCAGTAAAGAGACAGGTTACGAGCAGTACTTC. It encodes CASSKETGYEQYF.